The clone carrying this TCR beta chain was observed once. Antigen specificity is unknown. The data are from a study of post-analysis software for immune sequencing data. Broader study findings: TRBV5-6, TRBV5-1 and TRBV20-1 were among several TRBV segments more frequent in patients than controls. Normalized Chao1 diversity was significantly lower in multiple sclerosis patients than in controls.

The CDR3 spans 13 residues. CDR1 and CDR2 from the germline V gene are SQVTM and ANQGSEA. V gave up 6 bases and J gave up 5 bases, with 13 bases separating them. cDNA libraries for TCR beta contained unique molecular identifiers. TCRdb re-analysed the PCR reads in MiXCR, keeping a single row per CDR3 protein. The repertoire holds about 570,000 distinct CDR3 sequences, approximately 34% seen once, with approximately 6% in the top ten. This receptor was obtained from a girl younger than 18 with multiple sclerosis. Input material: blood. The chain links TRBV29-1 to TRBJ1-4; possible D gene TRBD1, 6 bases. Written as DNA, the CDR3 is TGCAGCGTCCTGGACAGCGTAAATGAAAAACTGTTTTTT. Translated: CSVLDSVNEKLFF.